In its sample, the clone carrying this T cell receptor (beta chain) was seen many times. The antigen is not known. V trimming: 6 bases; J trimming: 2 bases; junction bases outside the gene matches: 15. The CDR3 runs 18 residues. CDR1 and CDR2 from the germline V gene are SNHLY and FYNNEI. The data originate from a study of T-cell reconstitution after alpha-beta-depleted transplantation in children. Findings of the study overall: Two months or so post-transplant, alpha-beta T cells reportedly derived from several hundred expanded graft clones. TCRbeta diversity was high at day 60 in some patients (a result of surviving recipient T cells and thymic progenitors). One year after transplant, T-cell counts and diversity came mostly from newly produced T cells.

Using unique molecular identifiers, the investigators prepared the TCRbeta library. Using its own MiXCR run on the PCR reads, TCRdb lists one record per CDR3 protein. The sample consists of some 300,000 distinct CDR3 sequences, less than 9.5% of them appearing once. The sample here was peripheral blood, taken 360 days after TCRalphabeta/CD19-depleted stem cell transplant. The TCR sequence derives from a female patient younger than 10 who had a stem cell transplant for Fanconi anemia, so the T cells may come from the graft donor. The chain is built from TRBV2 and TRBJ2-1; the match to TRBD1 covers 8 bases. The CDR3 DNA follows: TGTGCCAGCAGATTTCCACCTGGACAGGGTGGTCCCTACAATGAGCAGTTCTTC. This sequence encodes CASRFPPGQGGPYNEQFF. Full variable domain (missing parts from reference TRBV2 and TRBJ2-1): EPEVTQTPSHQVTQMGQEVILRCVPISNHLYFYWYRQILGQKVEFLVSFYNNEISEKSEIFDDQFSVERPDGSNFTLKIRSTKLEDSAMYFCASRFPPGQGGPYNEQFFGPGTRLTVL.